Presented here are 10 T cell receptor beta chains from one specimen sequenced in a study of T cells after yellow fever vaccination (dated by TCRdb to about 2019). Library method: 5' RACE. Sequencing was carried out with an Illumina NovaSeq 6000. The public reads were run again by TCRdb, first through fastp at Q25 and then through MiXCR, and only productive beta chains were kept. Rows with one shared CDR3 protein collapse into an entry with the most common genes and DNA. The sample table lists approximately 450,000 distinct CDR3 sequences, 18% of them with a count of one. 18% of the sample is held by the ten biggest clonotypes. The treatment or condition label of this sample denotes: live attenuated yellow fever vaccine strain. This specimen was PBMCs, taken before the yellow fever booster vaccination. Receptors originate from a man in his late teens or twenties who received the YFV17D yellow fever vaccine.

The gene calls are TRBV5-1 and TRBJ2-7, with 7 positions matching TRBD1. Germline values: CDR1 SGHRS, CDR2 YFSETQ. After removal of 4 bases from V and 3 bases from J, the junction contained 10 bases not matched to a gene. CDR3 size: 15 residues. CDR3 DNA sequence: TGCGCCAGCAGCGCCAGGCAGGGGGTTGGCTACGAGCAGTACTTC. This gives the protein CASSARQGVGYEQYF.

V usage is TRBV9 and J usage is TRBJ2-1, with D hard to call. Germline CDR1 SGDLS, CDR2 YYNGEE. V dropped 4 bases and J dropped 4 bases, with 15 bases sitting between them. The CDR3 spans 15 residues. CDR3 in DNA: TGTGCCAGCAGCTCGACCGGGTCACGATACAATGAGCAGTTCTTC. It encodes CASSSTGSRYNEQFF.

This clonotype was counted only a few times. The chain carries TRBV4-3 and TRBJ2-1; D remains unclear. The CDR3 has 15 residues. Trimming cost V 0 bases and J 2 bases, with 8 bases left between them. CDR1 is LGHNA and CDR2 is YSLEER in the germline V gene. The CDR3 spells CASSQEQFPYNEQFF. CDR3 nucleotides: TGCGCCAGCAGCCAAGAACAGTTCCCCTACAATGAGCAGTTCTTC.

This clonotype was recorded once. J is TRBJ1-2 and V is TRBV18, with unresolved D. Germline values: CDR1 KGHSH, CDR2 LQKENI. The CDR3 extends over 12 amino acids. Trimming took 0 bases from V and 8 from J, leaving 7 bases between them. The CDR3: CASSPPNVGYTF. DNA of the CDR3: TGTGCCAGCTCACCACCTAACGTGGGCTACACCTTC. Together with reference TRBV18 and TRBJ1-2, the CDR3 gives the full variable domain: NAGVMQNPRHLVRRRGQEARLRCSPMKGHSHVYWYRQLPEEGLKFMVYLQKENIIDESGMPKERFSAEFPKEGPSILRIQQVVRGDSAAYFCASSPPNVGYTFGSGTRLTVV.

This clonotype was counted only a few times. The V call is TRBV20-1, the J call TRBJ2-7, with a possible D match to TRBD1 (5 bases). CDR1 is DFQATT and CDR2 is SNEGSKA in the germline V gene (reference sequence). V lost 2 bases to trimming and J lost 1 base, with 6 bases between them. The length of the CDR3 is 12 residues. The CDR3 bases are TGCAGTGCTAGATCAGGGTCCTACGAGCAGTACTTC. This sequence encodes CSARSGSYEQYF.

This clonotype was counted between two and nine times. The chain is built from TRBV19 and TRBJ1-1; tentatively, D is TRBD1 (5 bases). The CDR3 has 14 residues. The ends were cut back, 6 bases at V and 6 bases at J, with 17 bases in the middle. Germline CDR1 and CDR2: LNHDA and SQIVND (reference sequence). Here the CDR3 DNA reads TGTGCCAGTAGGATCTATGCATTGGGGGCTGAAGCTTTCTTT. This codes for CASRIYALGAEAFF.

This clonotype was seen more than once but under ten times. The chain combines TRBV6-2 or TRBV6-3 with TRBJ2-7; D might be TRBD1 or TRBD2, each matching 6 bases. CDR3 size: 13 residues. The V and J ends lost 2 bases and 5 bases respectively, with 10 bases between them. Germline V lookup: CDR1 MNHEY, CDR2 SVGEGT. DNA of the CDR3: TGTGCCAGCAGTTACATGGGGGGCCACGAGCAGTACTTC. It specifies CASSYMGGHEQYF.

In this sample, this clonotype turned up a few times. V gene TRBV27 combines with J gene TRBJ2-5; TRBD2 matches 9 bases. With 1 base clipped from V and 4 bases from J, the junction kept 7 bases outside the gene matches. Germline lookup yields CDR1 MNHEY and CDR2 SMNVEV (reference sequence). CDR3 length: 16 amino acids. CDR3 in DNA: TGTGCCAGCAGTTTATTGGGGCTAGCGGGGAGAGAGACCCAGTACTTC. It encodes CASSLLGLAGRETQYF.

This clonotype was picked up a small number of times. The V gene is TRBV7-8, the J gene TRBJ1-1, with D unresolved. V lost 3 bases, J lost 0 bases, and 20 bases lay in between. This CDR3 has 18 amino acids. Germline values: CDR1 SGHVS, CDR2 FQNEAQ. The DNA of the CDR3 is TGTGCCAGCAGCTTCCCCTATGGCATACCCAATATGAACACTGAAGCTTTCTTT. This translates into CASSFPYGIPNMNTEAFF.

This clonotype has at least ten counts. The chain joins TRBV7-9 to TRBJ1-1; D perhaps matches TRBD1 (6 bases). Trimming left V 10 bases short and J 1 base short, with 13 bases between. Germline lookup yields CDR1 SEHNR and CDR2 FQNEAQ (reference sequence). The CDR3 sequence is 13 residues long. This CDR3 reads CATDRLQNTEAFF. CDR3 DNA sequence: TGTGCCACGGACAGACTTCAGAACACTGAAGCTTTCTTT. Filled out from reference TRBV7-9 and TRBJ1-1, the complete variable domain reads DTGVSQNPRHKITKRGQNVTFRCDPISEHNRLYWYRQTLGQGPEFLTYFQNEAQLEKSRLLSDRFSAERPKGSFSTLEIQRTEQGDSAMYLCATDRLQNTEAFFGQGTRLTVV.